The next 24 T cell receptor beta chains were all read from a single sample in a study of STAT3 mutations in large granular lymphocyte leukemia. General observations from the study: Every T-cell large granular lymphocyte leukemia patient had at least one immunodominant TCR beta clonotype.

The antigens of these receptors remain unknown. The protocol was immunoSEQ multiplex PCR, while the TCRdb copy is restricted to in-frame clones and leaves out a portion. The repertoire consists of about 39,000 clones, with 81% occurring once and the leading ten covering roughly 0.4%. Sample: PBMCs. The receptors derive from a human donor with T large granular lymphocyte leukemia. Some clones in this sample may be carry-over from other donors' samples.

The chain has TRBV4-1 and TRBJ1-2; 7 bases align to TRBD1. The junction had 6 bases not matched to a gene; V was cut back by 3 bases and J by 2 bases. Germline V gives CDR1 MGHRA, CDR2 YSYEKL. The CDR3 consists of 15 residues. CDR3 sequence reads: CASSHGTARNYGYTF. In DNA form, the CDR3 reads TGCGCCAGCAGCCACGGGACAGCTAGAAACTATGGCTACACCTTC.

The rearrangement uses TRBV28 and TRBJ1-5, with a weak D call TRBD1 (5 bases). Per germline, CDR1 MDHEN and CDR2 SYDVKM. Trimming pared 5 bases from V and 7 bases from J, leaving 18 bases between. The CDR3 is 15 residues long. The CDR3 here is CASSADFSRGQPQHF. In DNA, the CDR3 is TGTGCCAGCAGTGCCGACTTCTCCCGGGGGCAGCCCCAGCATTTT.

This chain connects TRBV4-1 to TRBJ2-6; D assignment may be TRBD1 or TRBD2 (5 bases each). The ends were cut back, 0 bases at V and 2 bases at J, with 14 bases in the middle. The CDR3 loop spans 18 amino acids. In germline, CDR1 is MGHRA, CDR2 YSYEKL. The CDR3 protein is CASSQEWTGLAGANVLTF. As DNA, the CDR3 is TGCGCCAGCAGCCAAGAATGGACGGGGCTAGCTGGGGCCAACGTCCTGACTTTC.

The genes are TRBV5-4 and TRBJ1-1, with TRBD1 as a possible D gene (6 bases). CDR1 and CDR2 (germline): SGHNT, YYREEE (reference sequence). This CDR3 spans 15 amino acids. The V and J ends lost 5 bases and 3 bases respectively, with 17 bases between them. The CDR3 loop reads CASRRRASGDTEAFF. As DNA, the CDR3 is TGTGCCAGCAGAAGGCGGGCCTCAGGGGACACTGAAGCTTTCTTT.

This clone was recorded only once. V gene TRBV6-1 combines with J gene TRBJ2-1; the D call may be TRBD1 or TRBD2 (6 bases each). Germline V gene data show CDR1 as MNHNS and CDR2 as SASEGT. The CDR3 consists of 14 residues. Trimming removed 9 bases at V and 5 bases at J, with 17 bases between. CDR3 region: CASFLGGGDNEQFF. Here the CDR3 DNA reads TGTGCCAGTTTCCTTGGAGGGGGTGACAATGAGCAGTTCTTC.

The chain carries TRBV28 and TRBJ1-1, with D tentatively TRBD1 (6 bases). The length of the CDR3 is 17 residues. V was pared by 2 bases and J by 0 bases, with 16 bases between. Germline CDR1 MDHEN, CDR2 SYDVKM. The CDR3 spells CASSLRWGGDMNTEAFF. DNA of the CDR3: TGTGCCAGCAGTTTAAGATGGGGAGGGGACATGAACACTGAAGCTTTCTTT.

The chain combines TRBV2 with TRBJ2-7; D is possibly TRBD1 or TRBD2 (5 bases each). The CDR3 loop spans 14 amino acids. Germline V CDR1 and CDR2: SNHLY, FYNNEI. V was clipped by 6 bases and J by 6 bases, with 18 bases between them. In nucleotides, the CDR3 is TGTGCCAGCAGAGCCACGGGACCGTCTGTCGAGCAGTACGTC. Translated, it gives CASRATGPSVEQYV.

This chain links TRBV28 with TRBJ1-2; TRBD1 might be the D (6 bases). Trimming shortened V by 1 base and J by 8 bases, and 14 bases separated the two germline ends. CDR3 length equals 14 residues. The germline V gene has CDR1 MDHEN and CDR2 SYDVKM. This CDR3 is CASSLFSGGSGYTF. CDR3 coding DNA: TGTGCCAGCAGTTTATTTTCCGGGGGCAGCGGCTACACCTTC.

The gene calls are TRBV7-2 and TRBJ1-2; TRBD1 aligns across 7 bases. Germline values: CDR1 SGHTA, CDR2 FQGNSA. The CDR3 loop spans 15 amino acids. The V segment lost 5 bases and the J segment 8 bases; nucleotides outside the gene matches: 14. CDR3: CASSPGQTITIGYTF. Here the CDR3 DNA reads TGTGCCAGCAGCCCGGGACAGACTATAACTATAGGCTACACCTTC.

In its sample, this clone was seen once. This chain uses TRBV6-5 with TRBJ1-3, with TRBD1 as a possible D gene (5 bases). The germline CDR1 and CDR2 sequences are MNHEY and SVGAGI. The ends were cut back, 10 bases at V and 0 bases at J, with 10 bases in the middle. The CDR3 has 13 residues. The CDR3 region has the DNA TGTGCCACCCAGGGACTCTCTGGAAACACCATATATTTT. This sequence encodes CATQGLSGNTIYF.

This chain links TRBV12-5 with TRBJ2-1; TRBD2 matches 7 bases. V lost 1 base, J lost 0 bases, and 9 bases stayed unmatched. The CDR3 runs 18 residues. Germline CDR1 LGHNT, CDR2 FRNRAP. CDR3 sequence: CASGLAGGSSRSYNEQFF. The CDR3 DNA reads TGTGCTAGTGGTTTGGCGGGAGGTTCCAGTCGCTCCTACAATGAGCAGTTCTTC.

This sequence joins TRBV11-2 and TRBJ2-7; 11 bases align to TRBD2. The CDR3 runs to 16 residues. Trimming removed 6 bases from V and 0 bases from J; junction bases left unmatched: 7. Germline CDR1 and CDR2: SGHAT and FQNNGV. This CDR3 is CASSRTSGGGSYEQYF. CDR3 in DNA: TGTGCCAGCAGTCGAACTAGCGGGGGTGGCTCCTACGAGCAGTACTTC.

CDR3 protein: CASSLGGTLNTGELFF. The CDR3 nucleotides read TGTGCCAGCAGCTTGGGCGGGACACTGAACACCGGGGAGCTGTTTTTT. The V call is TRBV5-4, the J call TRBJ2-2; D might be TRBD1 or TRBD2, each matching 6 bases. The V end lost 0 bases, the J end lost 1 base, and 10 bases lay between the germline ends. Germline CDR1 and CDR2: SGHNT and YYREEE (reference sequence). This CDR3 has 16 residues. The whole variable domain, filled in from reference TRBV5-4 and TRBJ2-2, reads ETGVTQSPTHLIKTRGQQVTLRCSSQSGHNTVSWYQQALGQGPQFIFQYYREEENGRGNFPPRFSGLQFPNYSSELNVNALELDDSALYLCASSLGGTLNTGELFFGEGSRLTVL.

The CDR3, as DNA: TGTGCCATCAGTGAGACCCGACTAGCGGGGGGGGGACAAGAGACCCAGTACTTC. Translation gives CAISETRLAGGGQETQYF. The chain couples TRBV10-3 to TRBJ2-5; TRBD2 aligns across 14 bases. CDR1 is ENHRY and CDR2 is SYGVKD in the germline V gene. The CDR3 length is 18 residues. Trimming took 2 bases from V and 2 from J; bases not matched to a gene: 7.

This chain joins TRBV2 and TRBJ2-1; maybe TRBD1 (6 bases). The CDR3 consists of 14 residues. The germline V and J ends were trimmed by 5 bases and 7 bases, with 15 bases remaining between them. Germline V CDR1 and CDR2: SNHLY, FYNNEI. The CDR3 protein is CASSSQTGKNEQFF. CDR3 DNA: TGTGCCAGCAGTTCCCAAACAGGGAAGAATGAGCAGTTCTTC.

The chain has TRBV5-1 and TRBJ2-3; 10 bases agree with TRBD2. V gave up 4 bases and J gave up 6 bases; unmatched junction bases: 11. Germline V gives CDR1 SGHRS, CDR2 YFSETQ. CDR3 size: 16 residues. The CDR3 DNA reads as TGCGCCAGCAGCCCCCGGGCAGCGGGGGGGCGGGATACGCAGTATTTT. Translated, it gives CASSPRAAGGRDTQYF.

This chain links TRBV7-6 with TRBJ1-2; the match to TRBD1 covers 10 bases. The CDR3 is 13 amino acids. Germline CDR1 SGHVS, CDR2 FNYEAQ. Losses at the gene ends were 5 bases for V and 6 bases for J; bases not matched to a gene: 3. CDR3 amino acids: CASSLGQGNGYTF. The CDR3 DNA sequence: TGTGCCAGCAGCCTGGGACAGGGGAATGGCTACACCTTC.

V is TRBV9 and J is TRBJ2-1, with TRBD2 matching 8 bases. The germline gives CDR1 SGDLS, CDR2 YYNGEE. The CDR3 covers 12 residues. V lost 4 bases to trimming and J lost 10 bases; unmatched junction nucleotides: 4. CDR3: CASSPSGGEQFF. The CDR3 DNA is TGTGCCAGCAGCCCCAGCGGGGGAGAGCAGTTCTTC.

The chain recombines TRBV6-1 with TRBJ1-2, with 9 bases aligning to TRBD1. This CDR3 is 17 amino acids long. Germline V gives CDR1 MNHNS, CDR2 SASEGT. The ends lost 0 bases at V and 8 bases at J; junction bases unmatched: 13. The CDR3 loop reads CASSEARTGANAGGYTF. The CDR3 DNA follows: TGTGCCAGCAGTGAAGCCCGGACAGGGGCCAATGCGGGGGGCTACACCTTC.

CDR3 DNA: TGTGCCAGCAGCTCCGGGACAGGCTACGAGCAGTACGTC. Its protein is CASSSGTGYEQYV. The rearrangement uses TRBV5-6 and TRBJ2-7; the match to TRBD1 covers 8 bases. V was pared by 3 bases and J by 3 bases, with 2 bases of the junction left unmatched. Looked up from germline, CDR1 is SGHDT and CDR2 is YYEEEE. This CDR3 has 13 amino acids.

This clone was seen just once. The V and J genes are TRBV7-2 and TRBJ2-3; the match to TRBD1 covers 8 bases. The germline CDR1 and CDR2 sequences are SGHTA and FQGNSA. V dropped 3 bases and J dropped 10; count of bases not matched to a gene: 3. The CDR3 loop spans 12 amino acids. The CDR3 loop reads CASSFDRGAQYF. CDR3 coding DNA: TGTGCCAGCAGCTTCGACAGGGGAGCGCAGTATTTT.

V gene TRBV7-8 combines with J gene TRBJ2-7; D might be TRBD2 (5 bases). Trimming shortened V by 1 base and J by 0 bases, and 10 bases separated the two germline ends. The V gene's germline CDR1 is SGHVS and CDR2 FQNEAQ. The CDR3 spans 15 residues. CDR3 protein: CASSLGPSYSYEQYV. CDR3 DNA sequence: TGTGCCAGCAGCTTAGGGCCTAGCTACTCCTACGAGCAGTACGTC.

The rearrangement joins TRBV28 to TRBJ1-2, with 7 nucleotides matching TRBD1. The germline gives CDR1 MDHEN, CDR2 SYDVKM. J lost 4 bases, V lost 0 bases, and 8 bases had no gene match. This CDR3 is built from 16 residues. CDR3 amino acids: CASSLWAGTDLYGYTF. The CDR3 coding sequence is TGTGCCAGCAGTTTATGGGCCGGGACAGACCTCTATGGCTACACCTTC.

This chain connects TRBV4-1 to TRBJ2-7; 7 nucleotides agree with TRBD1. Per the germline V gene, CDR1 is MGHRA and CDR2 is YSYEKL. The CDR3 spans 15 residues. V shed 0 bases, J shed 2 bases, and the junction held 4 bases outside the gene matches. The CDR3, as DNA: TGCGCCAGCAGCCAAGAGGGGACAGCAGCCTACGAGCAGTACTTC. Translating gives CASSQEGTAAYEQYF.